The source of this T cell receptor beta chain is a study of T cells in tuberculosis. Overall study findings and caveats: GMM-specific TCRs were nearer to active tuberculosis alpha repertoires, suggesting expansion.

Clones were sequenced by immunoSEQ multiplex PCR, and TCRdb holds only the in-frame ones, with some missing. The profile shows tens of thousands of clones, about 92% of them singletons. The germline CDR1 and CDR2 sequences are MNHEY and SMNVEV (reference sequence). V lost 2 bases to trimming and J lost 0 bases, with 8 bases between them. The CDR3 length is 15 residues. Time point meaning: new active TB diagnosis, blood taken before or within 7 days of starting treatment. In the case of this clone: No antigen is known for it.

The V call is TRBV27, the J call TRBJ1-5; D is uncertain. The specimen was PBMCs, collected at tuberculosis diagnosis. This sequence originates from an adult with tuberculosis. This chain's CDR3 is CASSLEGDSNQPQHF. The CDR3 nucleotides are TGTGCCAGCAGTTTAGAGGGTGATAGCAATCAGCCCCAGCATTTT.